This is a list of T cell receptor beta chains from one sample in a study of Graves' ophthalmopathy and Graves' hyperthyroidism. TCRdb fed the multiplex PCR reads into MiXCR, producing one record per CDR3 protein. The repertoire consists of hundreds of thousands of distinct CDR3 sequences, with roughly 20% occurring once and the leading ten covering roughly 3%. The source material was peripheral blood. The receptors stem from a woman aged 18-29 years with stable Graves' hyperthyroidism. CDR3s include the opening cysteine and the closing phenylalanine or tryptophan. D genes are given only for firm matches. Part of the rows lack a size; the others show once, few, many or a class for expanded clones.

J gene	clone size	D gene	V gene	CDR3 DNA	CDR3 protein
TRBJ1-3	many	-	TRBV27	TGTGCCAGCAGTTCGTCCAGACACTCTGGAAACACCATATATTTT	CASSSSRHSGNTIYF
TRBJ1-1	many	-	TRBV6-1	TGTGCCAGCAGCGATATTGACAGGCTTGAAGCTTTCTTT	CASSDIDRLEAFF
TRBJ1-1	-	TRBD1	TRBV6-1	TGTGCCAGCACCAGGGGGGGCATGAACACTGAAGCTTTCTTT	CASTRGGMNTEAFF
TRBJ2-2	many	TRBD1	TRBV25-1	TGTGCCAGCAGTGAGACAGGGGGATTTACCGGGGAGCTGTTTTTT	CASSETGGFTGELFF
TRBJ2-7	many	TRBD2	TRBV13	TGTGCCAGCAGATCCCCCGGGACTAGCCCCTACGAGCAGTACTTC	CASRSPGTSPYEQYF
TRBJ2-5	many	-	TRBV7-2	TGTGCCAGCAGCTTGAACCCCCGGGCCAGGGGAGAGACCCAGTACTTC	CASSLNPRARGETQYF
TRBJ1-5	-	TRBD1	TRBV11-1	TGTGCCAGCAGCTATAGGGGACAGAGAAGCAATCAGCCCCAGCATTTT	CASSYRGQRSNQPQHF
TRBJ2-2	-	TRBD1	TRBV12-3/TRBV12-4	TGTGCCAGCAGTTTTCTACAGGGGCACGCCGGGGAGCTGTTTTTT	CASSFLQGHAGELFF
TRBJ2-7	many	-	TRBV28	TGTGCCAGCAGTGGAGGGGGCCGACTAAGGCAGTACTTC	CASSGGGRLRQYF
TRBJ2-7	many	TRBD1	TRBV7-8	TGTGCCAGCAGCCGCCGGGGACAGGGGTTGCGCGAGCAGTACTTC	CASSRRGQGLREQYF
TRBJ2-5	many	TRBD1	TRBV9	TGTGCCAGCAGCCCCGGACAGGTTCGAGAGACCCAGTACTTC	CASSPGQVRETQYF
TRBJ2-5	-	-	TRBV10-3	TGTGCCACCTCCCAGGAGAACCAAGAGACCCAGTACTTC	CATSQENQETQYF
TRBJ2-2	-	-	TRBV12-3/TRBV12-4	TGTGCCAGCAGACATAGACAGCGCCACTTCACCGGGGAGCTGTTTTTT	CASRHRQRHFTGELFF
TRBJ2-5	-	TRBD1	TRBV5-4	TGTGCCAGCAGCACACCGGGACAGGGAAGGGAGACCCAGTACTTC	CASSTPGQGRETQYF
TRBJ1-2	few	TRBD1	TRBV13	TGTGCCAGCAGCAAAGGGACAGTCGCGGGCTACACCTTC	CASSKGTVAGYTF
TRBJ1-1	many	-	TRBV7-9	TGTGCCAGCAGCCACCCTTCCGGGTGGAACACTGAAGCTTTCTTT	CASSHPSGWNTEAFF
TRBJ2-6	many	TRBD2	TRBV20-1	TGCAGTGCTAGAGGCCGGGGGGGAACCTCTGGGGCCAACGTCCTGACTTTC	CSARGRGGTSGANVLTF
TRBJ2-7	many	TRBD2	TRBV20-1	TGCAGTGCTAGAGATCACGGGACTACCTCCTACGAGCAGTACTTC	CSARDHGTTSYEQYF
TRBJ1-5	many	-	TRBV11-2	TGTGCCAGCAGCTTAGATAGGTTTCAGCCCCAGCATTTT	CASSLDRFQPQHF
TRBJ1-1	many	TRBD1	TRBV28	TGTGCCAGCAGTTTAGCCGGGACAGGGGATGAAGCTTTCTTT	CASSLAGTGDEAFF
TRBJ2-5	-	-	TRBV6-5	TGTGCCAGCAGTTACAATCAGGGCTCTCAGAAGACCCAGTACTTC	CASSYNQGSQKTQYF
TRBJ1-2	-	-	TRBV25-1	TGTGCCAGCAAACCTGGCCCTAACTATGGCTACACCTTC	CASKPGPNYGYTF
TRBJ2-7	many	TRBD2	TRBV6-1	TGTGCCAGCAGCGAAGTAGGACTAGCGGAGTACGAGCAGTACTTC	CASSEVGLAEYEQYF
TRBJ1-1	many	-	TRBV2	TGTGCCAGCAGGGTGAAGGAAGCTTTCTTT	CASRVKEAFF
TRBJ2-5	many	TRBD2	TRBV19	TGTGCCAGTAGGGAGACTAGCGGGGCCCAAGAGACCCAGTACTTC	CASRETSGAQETQYF
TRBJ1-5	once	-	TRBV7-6	TGTGCCAGCAGCTTAGCTCCAGGGTGGAGTCTATTGTGGAATCAGCCCCAGCATTTT	CASSLAPGWSLLWNQPQHF
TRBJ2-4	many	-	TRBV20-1	TGCAGTGCTAAGAGAGTCCGCCCGACGGCCAAAAACATTCAGTACTTC	CSAKRVRPTAKNIQYF
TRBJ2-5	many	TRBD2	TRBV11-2	TGTGCCAGCAGCTTAGTTCCCGGGACTAGAGAGACCCAGTACTTC	CASSLVPGTRETQYF
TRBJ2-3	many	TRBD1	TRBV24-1	TGTGCCACCAGTGAGCCACGACAGGGTACAGATACGCAGTATTTT	CATSEPRQGTDTQYF
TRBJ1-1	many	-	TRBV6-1	TGTGCTAGCAGTGATGGACGGATGAACACTGAAGCTTTCTTT	CASSDGRMNTEAFF
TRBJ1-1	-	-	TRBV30	TGTGCCTGGAGTGTACGGTTACAGTCCAGGAGGGACACTGAAGCTTTCTTT	CAWSVRLQSRRDTEAFF
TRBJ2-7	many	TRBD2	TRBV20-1	TGCACTGGGACTAGTCAGTACGAGCAGTACTTC	CTGTSQYEQYF
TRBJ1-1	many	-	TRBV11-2	TGTGCCAGCAGCTTGGGACCAAGCTCCACTGAAGCTTTCTTT	CASSLGPSSTEAFF
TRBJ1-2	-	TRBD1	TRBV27	TGTGCCAGCAGTTTATTCGCGGTGCGGACAGGGGATGGCTACACCTTC	CASSLFAVRTGDGYTF
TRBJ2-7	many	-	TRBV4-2	TGTGCCAGCAGCCAAGAACCGCGGAGCGTGCAGTACTTC	CASSQEPRSVQYF